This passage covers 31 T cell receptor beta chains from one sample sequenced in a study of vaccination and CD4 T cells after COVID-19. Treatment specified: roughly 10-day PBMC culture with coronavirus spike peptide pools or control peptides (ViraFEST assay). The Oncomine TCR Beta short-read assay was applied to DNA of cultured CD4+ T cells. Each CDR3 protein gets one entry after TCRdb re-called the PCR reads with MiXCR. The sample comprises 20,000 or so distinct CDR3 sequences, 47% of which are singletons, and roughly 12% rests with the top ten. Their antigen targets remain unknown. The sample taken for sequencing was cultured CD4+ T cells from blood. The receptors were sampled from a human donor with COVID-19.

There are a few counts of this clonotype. CDR3 amino acids: CASRNWARGQNYGYTF. The CDR3 DNA sequence: TGTGCCAGTAGAAATTGGGCCCGGGGGCAGAACTATGGCTACACCTTC. The rearrangement links TRBV19 to TRBJ1-2, with D possibly being TRBD1 (6 bases). In germline, CDR1 is LNHDA, CDR2 SQIVND (reference sequence). The V end lost 6 bases, the J end lost 2 bases, and 19 bases lay between the germline ends. The CDR3 totals 16 residues.

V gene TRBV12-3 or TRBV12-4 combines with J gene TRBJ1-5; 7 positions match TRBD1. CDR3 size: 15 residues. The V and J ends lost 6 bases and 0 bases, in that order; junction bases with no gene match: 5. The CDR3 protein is CASSITGDSNQPQHF. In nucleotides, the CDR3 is TGTGCCAGCAGCATAACAGGGGATAGCAATCAGCCCCAGCATTTT.

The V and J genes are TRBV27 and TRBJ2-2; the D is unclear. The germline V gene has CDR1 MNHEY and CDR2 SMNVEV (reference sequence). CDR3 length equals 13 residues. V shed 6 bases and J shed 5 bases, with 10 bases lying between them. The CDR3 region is CASSSELTGELFF. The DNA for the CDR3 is TGTGCCAGCAGCTCGGAGCTGACCGGGGAGCTGTTTTTT.

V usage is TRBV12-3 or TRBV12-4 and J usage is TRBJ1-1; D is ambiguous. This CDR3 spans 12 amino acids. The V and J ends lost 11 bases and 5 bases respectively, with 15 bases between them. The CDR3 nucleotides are TGTGCCGGCGAGGGAGTTGGAACTGAAGCTTTCTTT. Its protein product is CAGEGVGTEAFF.

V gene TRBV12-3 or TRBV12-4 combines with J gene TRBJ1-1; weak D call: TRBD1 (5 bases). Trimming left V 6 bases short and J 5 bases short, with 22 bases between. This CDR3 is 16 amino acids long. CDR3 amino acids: CASSRMGVAGWTEAFF. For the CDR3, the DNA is TGTGCCAGCAGCCGGATGGGGGTGGCAGGGTGGACTGAAGCTTTCTTT.

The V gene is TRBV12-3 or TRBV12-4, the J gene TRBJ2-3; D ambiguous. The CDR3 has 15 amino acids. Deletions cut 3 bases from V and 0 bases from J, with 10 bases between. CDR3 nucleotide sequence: TGTGCCAGCAGTTTTGGCGTAACTAGCACAGATACGCAGTATTTT. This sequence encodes CASSFGVTSTDTQYF.

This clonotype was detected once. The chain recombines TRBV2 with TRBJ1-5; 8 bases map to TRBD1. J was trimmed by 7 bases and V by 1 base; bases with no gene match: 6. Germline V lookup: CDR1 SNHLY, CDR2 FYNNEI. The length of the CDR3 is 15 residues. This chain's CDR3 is CASSEGGTGRQPQHF. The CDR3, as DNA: TGTGCCAGCAGTGAAGGGGGGACAGGACGGCAGCCCCAGCATTTT.

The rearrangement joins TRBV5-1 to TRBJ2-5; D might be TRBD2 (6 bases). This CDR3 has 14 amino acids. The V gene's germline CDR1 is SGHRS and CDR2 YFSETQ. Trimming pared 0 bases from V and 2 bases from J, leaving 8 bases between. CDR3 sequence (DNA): TGCGCCAGCAGCTTGGGACGGGGGCAAGAGACCCAGTACTTC. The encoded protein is CASSLGRGQETQYF.

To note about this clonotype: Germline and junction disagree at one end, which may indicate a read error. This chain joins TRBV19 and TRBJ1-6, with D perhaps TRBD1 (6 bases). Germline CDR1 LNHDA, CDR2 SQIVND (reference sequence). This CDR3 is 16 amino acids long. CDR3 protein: CASTQQGNSYNSPPHF. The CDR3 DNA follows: TGTGCCAGTACCCAACAGGGAAACTCCTATAATTCACCCCCCCACTTT.

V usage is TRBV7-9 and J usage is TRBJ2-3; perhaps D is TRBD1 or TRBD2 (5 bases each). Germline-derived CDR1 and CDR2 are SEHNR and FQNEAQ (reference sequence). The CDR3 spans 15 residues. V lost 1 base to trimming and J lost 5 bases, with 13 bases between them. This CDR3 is CASSLGTGTVDTQYF. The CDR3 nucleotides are TGTGCCAGCAGCTTAGGTACGGGGACGGTAGATACGCAGTATTTT.

The CDR3 DNA reads TGTGCCAGCAGCCCCGGACATACCACTGAAGCTTTCTTT. This encodes CASSPGHTTEAFF. The chain has TRBV5-3 and TRBJ1-1; possible D gene TRBD1, 5 bases. TRBV5-3 is filed as an ORF, its function uncertain. Trimming shortened V by 8 bases and J by 4 bases, and 15 bases separated the two germline ends. CDR3 length: 13 amino acids.

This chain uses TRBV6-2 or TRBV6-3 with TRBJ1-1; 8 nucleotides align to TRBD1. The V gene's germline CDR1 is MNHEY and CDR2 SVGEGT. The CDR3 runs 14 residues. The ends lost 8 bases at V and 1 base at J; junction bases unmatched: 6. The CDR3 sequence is CASCWTGRNTEAFF. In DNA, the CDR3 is TGTGCCAGCTGCTGGACAGGGAGGAACACTGAAGCTTTCTTT.

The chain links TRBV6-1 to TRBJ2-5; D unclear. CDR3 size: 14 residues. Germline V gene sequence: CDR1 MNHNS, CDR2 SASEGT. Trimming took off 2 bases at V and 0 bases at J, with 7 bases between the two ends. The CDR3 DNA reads TGTGCCAGCAGTGAAACCTGGTACCAAGAGACCCAGTACTTC. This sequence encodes CASSETWYQETQYF.

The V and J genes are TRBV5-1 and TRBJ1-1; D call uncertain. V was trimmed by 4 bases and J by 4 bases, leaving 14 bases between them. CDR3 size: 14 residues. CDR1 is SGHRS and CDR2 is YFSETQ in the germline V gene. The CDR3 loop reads CASSRPPEPTEAFF. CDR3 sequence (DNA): TGCGCCAGCAGCAGGCCCCCGGAGCCCACTGAAGCTTTCTTT.

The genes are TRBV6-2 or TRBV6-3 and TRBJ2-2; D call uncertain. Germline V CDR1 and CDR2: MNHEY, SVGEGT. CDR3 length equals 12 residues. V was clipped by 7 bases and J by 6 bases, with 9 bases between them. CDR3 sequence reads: CASTPYPGELFF. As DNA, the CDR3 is TGTGCCAGCACACCCTATCCCGGGGAGCTGTTTTTT.

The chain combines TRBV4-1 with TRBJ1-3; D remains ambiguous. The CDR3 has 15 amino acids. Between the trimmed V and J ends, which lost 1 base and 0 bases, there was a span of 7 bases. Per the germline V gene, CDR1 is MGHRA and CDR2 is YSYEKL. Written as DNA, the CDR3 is TGCGCCAGCAGCCAAGCAACAGCCTCTGGAAACACCATATATTTT. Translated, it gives CASSQATASGNTIYF.

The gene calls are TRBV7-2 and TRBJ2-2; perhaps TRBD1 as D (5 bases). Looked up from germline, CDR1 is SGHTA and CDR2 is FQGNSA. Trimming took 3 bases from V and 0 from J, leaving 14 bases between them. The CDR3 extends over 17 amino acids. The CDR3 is CASSFFPGHSNTGELFF. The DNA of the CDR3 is TGTGCCAGCAGCTTTTTCCCCGGACATTCGAACACCGGGGAGCTGTTTTTT.

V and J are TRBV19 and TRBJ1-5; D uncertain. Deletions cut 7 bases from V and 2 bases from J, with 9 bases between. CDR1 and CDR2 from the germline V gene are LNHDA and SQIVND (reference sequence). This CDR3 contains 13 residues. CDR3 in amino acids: CASTLVGNQPQHF. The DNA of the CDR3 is TGTGCCAGTACCCTGGTAGGCAATCAGCCCCAGCATTTT.

CDR3 amino acids: CASRPRQSMNTEAFF. As DNA, the CDR3 is TGTGCCAGCAGGCCCCGACAGAGCATGAACACTGAAGCTTTCTTT. The chain is built from TRBV6-2 or TRBV6-3 and TRBJ1-1; D is possibly TRBD1 (5 bases). There are 15 residues in the CDR3. V lost 6 bases to trimming and J lost 0 bases, with 14 bases between them. Germline V CDR1 and CDR2: MNHEY, SVGEGT.

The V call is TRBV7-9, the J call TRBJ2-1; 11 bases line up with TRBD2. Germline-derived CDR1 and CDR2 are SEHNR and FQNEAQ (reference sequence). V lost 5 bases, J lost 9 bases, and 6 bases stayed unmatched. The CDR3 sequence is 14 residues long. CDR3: CASSPLAGEGEQFF. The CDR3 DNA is TGTGCCAGCAGCCCACTAGCGGGGGAGGGTGAGCAGTTCTTC.

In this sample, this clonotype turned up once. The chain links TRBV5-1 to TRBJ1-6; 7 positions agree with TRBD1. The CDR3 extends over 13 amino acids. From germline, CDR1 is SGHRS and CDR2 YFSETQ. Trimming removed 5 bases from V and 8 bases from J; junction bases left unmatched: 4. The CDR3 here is CASSDRVDSPLHF. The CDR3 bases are TGCGCCAGCAGTGACAGGGTCGATTCACCCCTCCACTTT.

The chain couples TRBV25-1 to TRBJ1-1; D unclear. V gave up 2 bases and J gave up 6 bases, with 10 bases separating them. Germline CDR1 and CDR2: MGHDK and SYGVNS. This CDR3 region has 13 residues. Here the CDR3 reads CASSEDLAPEAFF. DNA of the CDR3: TGTGCCAGCAGTGAAGATTTAGCCCCTGAAGCTTTCTTT.

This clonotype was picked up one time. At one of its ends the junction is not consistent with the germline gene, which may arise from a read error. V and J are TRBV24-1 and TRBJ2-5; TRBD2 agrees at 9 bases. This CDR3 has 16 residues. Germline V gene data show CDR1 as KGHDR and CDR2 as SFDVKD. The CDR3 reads CAASDPGTSTPETQYF. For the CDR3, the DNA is TGTGCCGCCAGTGACCCCGGGACTAGCACCCCGGAGACCCAGTACTTC.

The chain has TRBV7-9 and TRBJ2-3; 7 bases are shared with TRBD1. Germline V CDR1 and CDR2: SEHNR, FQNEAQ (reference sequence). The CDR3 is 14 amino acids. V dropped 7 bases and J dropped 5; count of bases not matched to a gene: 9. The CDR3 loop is CASTSEGARDTQYF. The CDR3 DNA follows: TGTGCCAGCACCTCAGAGGGGGCCCGAGATACGCAGTATTTT.

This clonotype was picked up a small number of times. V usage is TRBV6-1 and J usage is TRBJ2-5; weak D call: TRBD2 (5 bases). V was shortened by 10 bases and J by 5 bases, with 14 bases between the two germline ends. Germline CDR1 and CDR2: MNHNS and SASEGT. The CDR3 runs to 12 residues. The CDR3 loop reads CATRRVGETQYF. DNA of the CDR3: TGTGCCACCAGGCGGGTGGGCGAGACCCAGTACTTC.

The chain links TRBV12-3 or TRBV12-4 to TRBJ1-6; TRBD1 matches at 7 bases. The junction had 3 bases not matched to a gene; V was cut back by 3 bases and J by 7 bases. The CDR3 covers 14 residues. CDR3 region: CASSFGQANSPLHF. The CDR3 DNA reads TGTGCCAGCAGTTTCGGACAGGCAAATTCACCCCTCCACTTT.

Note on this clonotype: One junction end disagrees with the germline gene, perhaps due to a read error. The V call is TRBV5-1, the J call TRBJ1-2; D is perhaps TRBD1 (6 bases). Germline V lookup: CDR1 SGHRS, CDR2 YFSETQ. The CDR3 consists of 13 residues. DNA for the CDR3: TGCGCCAGCAACTTGGACAGAGCGTATGGCTACACCTTC. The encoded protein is CASNLDRAYGYTF.

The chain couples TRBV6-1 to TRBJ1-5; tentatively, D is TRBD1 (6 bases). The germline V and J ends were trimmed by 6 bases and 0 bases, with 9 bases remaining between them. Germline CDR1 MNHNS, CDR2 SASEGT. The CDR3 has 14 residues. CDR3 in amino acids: CASSRTDSNQPQHF. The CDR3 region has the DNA TGTGCCAGCAGCAGGACAGATAGCAATCAGCCCCAGCATTTT.

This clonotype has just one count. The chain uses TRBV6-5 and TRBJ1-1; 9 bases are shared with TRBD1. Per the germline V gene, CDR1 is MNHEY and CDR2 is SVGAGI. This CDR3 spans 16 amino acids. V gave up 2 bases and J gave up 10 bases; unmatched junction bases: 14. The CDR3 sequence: CASSYGSGTGMIGAFF. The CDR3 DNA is TGTGCCAGCAGTTACGGGTCCGGGACAGGGATGATAGGAGCTTTCTTT.

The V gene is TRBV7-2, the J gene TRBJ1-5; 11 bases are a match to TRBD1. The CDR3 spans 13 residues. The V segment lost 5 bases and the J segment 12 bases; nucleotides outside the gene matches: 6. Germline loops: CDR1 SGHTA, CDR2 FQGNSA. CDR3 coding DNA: TGTGCCAGCAGCCTCCTGGGACAGGGGGTCCAGCATTTT. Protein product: CASSLLGQGVQHF.

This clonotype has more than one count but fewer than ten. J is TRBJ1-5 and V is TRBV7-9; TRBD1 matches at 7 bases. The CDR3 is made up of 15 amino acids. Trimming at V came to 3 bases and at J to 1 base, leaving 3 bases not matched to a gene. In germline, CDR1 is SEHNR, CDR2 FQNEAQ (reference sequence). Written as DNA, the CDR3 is TGTGCCAGCAGCTTCCAGGGGGGAAGCAATCAGCCCCAGCATTTT. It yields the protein CASSFQGGSNQPQHF.